Listed below are T cell receptor beta chains from one sample, sequenced in a study of T cell changes during pregnancy in multiple sclerosis. The protocol was immunoSEQ multiplex PCR, while the TCRdb copy is restricted to in-frame clones and leaves out a portion. The table records 80,000 or so clones, about 90% of them present only once. The sample in question was peripheral blood, obtained before pregnancy. The receptors stem from a female donor with multiple sclerosis, enrolled in a pregnancy study. CDR3s include the opening cysteine and the closing phenylalanine or tryptophan. The order of the fields is V gene, J gene, clone size, D gene, CDR3 protein, CDR3 DNA. The D gene is left open where the match is weak. Only some rows state a clone size, as once, few, many or a class for expanded clones.

TRBV27	TRBJ2-3	few	TRBD1	CASSLGGLGGDTQYF	TGTGCCAGCAGCCTAGGGGGCCTTGGTGGGGATACGCAGTATTTT
TRBV4-1	TRBJ1-2	-	TRBD1	CASSSLDGTGIGGYTF	TGCGCCAGCAGCTCCCTCGACGGGACAGGGATCGGGGGCTACACCTTC
TRBV6-5	TRBJ2-1	once	TRBD2	CASSYGGGGNYNEQFF	TGTGCCAGCAGTTACGGCGGCGGGGGGAATTACAATGAGCAGTTCTTC
TRBV7-8	TRBJ2-5	-	-	CASTPEGTQYF	TGTGCCAGCACCCCCGAGGGGACCCAGTACTTC
TRBV2	TRBJ2-7	-	TRBD1	CASSGQGGVQYF	TGTGCCAGCAGTGGACAGGGGGGTGTACAGTACTTC
TRBV2	TRBJ1-2	-	TRBD1	CASSPGQGWGYTF	TGTGCCAGCAGTCCGGGACAGGGGTGGGGCTACACCTTC
TRBV15	TRBJ1-1	-	TRBD1	CATSGRQGVTEAFF	TGTGCCACCAGCGGACGACAGGGAGTCACTGAAGCTTTCTTT
TRBV6-5	TRBJ2-7	-	-	CASSFKFPGYEQYF	TGTGCCAGCAGTTTCAAATTCCCGGGGTACGAGCAGTACTTC
TRBV29-1	TRBJ2-7	-	-	CSVEKGRGYEQYF	TGCAGCGTTGAGAAGGGCAGGGGCTACGAGCAGTACTTC
TRBV7-8	TRBJ2-7	once	TRBD1	CASSDRGQGLRDEQYF	TGTGCCAGCAGCGACCGCGGACAGGGGCTGAGGGACGAGCAGTACTTC
TRBV11-2	TRBJ2-7	-	-	CASSPVVGGLVYEQYF	TGTGCCAGCAGCCCGGTTGTGGGGGGTTTGGTCTACGAGCAGTACTTC
TRBV9	TRBJ1-4	-	TRBD1	CASSPTGTGREKLFF	TGTGCCAGCAGCCCAACCGGGACAGGGAGGGAAAAACTGTTTTTT
TRBV6-1	TRBJ2-2	-	-	CAIRTTGELFF	TGTGCCATTAGGACTACCGGGGAGCTGTTTTTT
TRBV19	TRBJ1-2	-	-	CASTNPDYGYGYTF	TGTGCCAGTACCAACCCGGACTACGGTTATGGCTACACCTTC
TRBV7-2	TRBJ1-2	-	-	CASSRPGRTGGYGYTF	TGTGCCAGCAGCCGACCCGGACGGACGGGGGGCTATGGCTACACCTTC
TRBV27	TRBJ2-1	-	TRBD1	CASSTPDRVQNEQFF	TGTGCCAGCAGTACCCCGGACAGGGTCCAAAATGAGCAGTTCTTC
TRBV10-2	TRBJ2-7	once	-	CASSVGEVYEQYF	TGCGCCAGCAGTGTGGGGGAGGTCTACGAGCAGTACTTC
TRBV4-2	TRBJ2-3	-	TRBD2	CASSQELTSGFGTQYF	TGTGCCAGCAGCCAAGAGCTGACTAGCGGGTTTGGTACGCAGTATTTT
TRBV7-8	TRBJ1-2	-	-	CASSLGRGNYGYTF	TGTGCCAGCAGCTTAGGTCGGGGGAACTATGGCTACACCTTC
TRBV7-2	TRBJ2-5	-	-	CASSLASGSRETQYF	TGTGCCAGCAGCTTAGCGTCGGGTTCGCGAGAGACCCAGTACTTC
TRBV15	TRBJ2-5	once	-	CATSEGVGGEETQYF	TGTGCCACCAGCGAGGGGGTAGGGGGGGAAGAGACCCAGTACTTC
TRBV6-1	TRBJ2-7	-	TRBD1	CASSEEGTVVYEQYF	TGTGCCAGCAGTGAAGAAGGGACAGTAGTCTACGAGCAGTACTTC
TRBV15	TRBJ1-2	-	-	CATSSGTSYGYTF	TGTGCCACCAGCTCCGGGACTTCCTATGGCTACACCTTC
TRBV27	TRBJ2-3	once	TRBD1	CASSFMAGGEDTQYF	TGTGCCAGCAGTTTTATGGCAGGGGGCGAAGATACGCAGTATTTT
TRBV27	TRBJ1-5	-	-	CASSPGILQPQHF	TGTGCCAGCAGTCCGGGGATTCTTCAGCCCCAGCATTTT
TRBV27	TRBJ1-2	-	-	CASSETANYGYTF	TGTGCCAGCAGTGAAACAGCAAATTATGGCTACACCTTC
TRBV7-9	TRBJ1-1	few	-	CASSSYTEAFF	TGTGCCAGCAGCTCGTACACTGAAGCTTTCTTT
TRBV27	TRBJ2-7	-	-	CASSFGDEQYF	TGTGCCAGCAGTTTCGGTGACGAGCAGTACTTC
TRBV7-9	TRBJ1-2	-	-	CASSLAPGPRGYTF	TGTGCCAGCAGCTTAGCGCCAGGCCCGCGCGGCTACACCTTC